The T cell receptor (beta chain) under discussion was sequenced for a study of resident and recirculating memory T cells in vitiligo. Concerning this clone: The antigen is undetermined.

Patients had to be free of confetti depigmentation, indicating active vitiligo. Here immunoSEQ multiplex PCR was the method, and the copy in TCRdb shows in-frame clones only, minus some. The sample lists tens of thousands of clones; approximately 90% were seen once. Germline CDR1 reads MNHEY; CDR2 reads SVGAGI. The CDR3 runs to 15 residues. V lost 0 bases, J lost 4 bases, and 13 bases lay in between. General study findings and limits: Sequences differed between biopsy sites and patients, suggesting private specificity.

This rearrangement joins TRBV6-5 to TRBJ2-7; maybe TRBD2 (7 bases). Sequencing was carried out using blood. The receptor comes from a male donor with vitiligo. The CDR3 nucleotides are TGTGCCAGCAGTTACTCAGGGGGGGCCTCGTACGAGCAGTACTTC. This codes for CASSYSGGASYEQYF.